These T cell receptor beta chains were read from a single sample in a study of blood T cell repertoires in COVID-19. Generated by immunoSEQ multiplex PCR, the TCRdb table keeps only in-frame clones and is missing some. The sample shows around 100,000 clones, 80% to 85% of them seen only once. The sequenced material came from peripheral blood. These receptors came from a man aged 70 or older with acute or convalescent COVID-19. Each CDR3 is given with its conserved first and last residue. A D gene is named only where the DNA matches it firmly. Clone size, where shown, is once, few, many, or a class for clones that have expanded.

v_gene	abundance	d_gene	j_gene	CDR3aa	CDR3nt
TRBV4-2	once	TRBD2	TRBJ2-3	CASSQITSGRTYTQYF	TGTGCCAGCAGCCAAATAACTAGCGGGAGGACTTATACGCAGTATTTT
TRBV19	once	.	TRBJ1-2	CASSKKTDGYGYTF	TGTGCCAGTAGCAAGAAGACAGACGGCTATGGCTACACCTTC
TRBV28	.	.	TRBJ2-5	CARPERTFGTQYF	TGTGCCCGCCCCGAACGGACATTTGGGACCCAGTACTTC
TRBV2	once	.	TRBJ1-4	CASSSGSANEKLFF	TGTGCCAGCAGTTCCGGGAGTGCAAATGAAAAACTGTTTTTT
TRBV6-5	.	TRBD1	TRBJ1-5	CASRDRGNQPQHF	TGTGCCAGCAGAGACAGGGGAAATCAGCCCCAGCATTTT
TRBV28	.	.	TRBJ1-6	CASSLAAAGANNSPLHF	TGTGCCAGCAGTTTGGCGGCCGCAGGGGCGAATAATTCACCCCTCCACTTT
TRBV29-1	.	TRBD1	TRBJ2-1	CSSFGQGGFGEQFF	TGCAGCTCCTTTGGACAGGGGGGTTTCGGTGAGCAGTTCTTC
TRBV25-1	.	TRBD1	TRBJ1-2	CASSRQGGTGGYTF	TGTGCCAGCAGTAGACAGGGAGGTACTGGGGGCTACACCTTC
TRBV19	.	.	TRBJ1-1	CASSPRQTGTTEAFF	TGTGCCAGTAGTCCCCGTCAGACAGGAACCACTGAAGCTTTCTTT
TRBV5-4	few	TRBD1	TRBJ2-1	CASSLVGTAYNEQFF	TGTGCCAGCAGCTTGGTCGGGACAGCCTACAATGAGCAGTTCTTC
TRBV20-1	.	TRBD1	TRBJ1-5	CSASMAGGNQPQHF	TGCAGTGCTAGTATGGCAGGGGGAAATCAGCCCCAGCATTTT
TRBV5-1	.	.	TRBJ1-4	CASSPEPGTNEKLFF	TGCGCCAGCAGCCCCGAGCCAGGGACTAATGAAAAACTGTTTTTT
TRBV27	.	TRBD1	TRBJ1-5	CASSTISDRDQPQHF	TGTGCCAGCAGTACCATTTCGGACAGGGACCAGCCCCAGCATTTT
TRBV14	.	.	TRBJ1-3	CASSQDRRGRLSGNTIYF	TGTGCCAGCAGCCAAGATCGACGAGGCCGACTCTCTGGAAACACCATATATTTT
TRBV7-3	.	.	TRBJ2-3	CASSIGDTQYF	TGTGCCAGCAGTATCGGAGATACGCAGTATTTT
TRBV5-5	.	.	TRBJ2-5	CASSAGQHQETQYF	TGTGCCAGCAGCGCGGGACAGCACCAAGAGACCCAGTACTTC
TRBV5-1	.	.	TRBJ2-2	CASSFLSGTNTGELFF	TGCGCCAGCAGCTTCCTTAGCGGTACGAACACCGGGGAGCTGTTTTTT
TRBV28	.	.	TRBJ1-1	CASSLRRNTEAFF	TGTGCCAGCAGTTTACGGAGGAACACTGAAGCTTTCTTT
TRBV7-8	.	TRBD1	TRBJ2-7	CASSLVWQGAYEQYF	TGTGCCAGCAGCTTAGTGTGGCAGGGGGCCTACGAGCAGTACTTC
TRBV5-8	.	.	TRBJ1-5	CASNLVGPQHF	TGTGCCAGCAACCTTGTCGGGCCCCAGCATTTT
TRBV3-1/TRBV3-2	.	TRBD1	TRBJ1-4	CASSSNRGVWEKLFF	TGTGCCAGCAGCTCTAACAGGGGAGTTTGGGAAAAACTGTTTTTT
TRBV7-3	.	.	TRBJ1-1	CASSLSGSTEAFF	TGTGCCAGCAGCTTAAGCGGGTCCACTGAAGCTTTCTTT
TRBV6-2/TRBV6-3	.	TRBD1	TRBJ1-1	CASSRRDRGLEAFF	TGCGCCAGCAGCCGTCGGGACAGGGGGCTGGAAGCTTTCTTT
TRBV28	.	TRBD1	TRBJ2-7	CASSWARDRSSYEQYF	TGTGCCAGCAGTTGGGCCCGGGACAGGAGCTCCTACGAGCAGTACTTC
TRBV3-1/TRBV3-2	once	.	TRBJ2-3	CASSGQGIPDTQYF	TGTGCCAGCAGCGGCCAGGGTATTCCAGATACGCAGTATTTT
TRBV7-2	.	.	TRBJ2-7	CASSLEAGRTSKQYF	TGTGCCAGCAGCTTAGAGGCGGGACGGACGTCCAAGCAGTACTTC
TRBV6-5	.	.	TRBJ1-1	CASSAGLGSEAFF	TGTGCCAGCAGCGCCGGACTTGGCTCTGAAGCTTTCTTT
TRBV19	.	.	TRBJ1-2	CASSIAGQLDYTF	TGTGCCAGTAGTATAGCTGGACAGCTCGACTACACCTTC
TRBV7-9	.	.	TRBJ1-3	CASSFSGGSGNTIYF	TGTGCCAGCAGCTTTAGCGGAGGCTCTGGAAACACCATATATTTT
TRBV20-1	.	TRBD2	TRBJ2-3	CSASKRGGADTQYF	TGCAGTGCTAGTAAGCGGGGGGGCGCAGATACGCAGTATTTT
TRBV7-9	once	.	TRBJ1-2	CASSPQGFGYTF	TGTGCCAGCAGCCCCCAGGGGTTTGGCTACACCTTC
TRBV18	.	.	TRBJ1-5	CASSPRGMQGLFNQPQHF	TGTGCCAGCTCACCAAGGGGGATGCAGGGTCTTTTCAATCAGCCCCAGCATTTT
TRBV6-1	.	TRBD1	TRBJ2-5	CASSDPGTGFRTQYF	TGTGCCAGCAGTGATCCCGGGACAGGATTTCGGACCCAGTACTTC
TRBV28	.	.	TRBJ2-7	CASRVTSQIHEQYF	TGTGCCAGCAGGGTGACTAGTCAGATCCACGAGCAGTACTTC
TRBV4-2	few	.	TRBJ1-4	CASSQGPAEKLFF	TGTGCCAGCAGCCAAGGGCCTGCTGAAAAACTGTTTTTT
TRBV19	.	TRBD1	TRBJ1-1	CASTVTGGSEAFF	TGTGCCAGTACTGTGACAGGGGGCTCTGAAGCTTTCTTT
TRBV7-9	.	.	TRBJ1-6	CASSPNGVGQRPLHF	TGTGCCAGCAGCCCCAACGGGGTAGGGCAACGGCCCCTCCACTTT
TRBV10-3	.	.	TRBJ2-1	CAISGNNEQFF	TGTGCCATCAGCGGGAATAATGAGCAGTTCTTC
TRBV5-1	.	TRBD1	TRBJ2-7	CASTSGTVLSYEQYF	TGCGCCAGCACCTCCGGGACAGTTTTATCCTACGAGCAGTACTTC
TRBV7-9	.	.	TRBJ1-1	CASSFIPGQMNTEAFF	TGTGCCAGCAGCTTTATCCCGGGACAAATGAACACTGAAGCTTTCTTT
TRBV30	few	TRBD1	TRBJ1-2	CAWRSTGGSYGYTF	TGTGCCTGGAGATCGACAGGGGGGAGCTATGGCTACACCTTC
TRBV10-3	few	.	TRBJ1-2	CAISAQGTTGYTF	TGTGCCATCAGTGCACAGGGTACGACTGGCTACACCTTC
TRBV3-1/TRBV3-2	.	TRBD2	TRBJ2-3	CASSPTGGRMSDTQYF	TGTGCCAGCAGCCCGACCGGCGGGAGAATGTCAGATACGCAGTATTTT
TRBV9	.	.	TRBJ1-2	CASQKGQANYGYTF	TGTGCCAGCCAGAAGGGACAAGCTAACTATGGCTACACCTTC
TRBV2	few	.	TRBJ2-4	CASSELLGLMAKNIQYF	TGTGCCAGCAGTGAACTGCTGGGCCTGATGGCCAAAAACATTCAGTACTTC
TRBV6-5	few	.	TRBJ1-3	CASRGNQPGNTIYF	TGTGCCAGCAGGGGCAATCAGCCCGGAAACACCATATATTTT
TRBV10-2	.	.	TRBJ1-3	CASRAENTIYF	TGCGCCAGCCGTGCGGAGAACACCATATATTTT
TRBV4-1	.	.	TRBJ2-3	CASSHPRVPDTQYF	TGCGCCAGCAGCCACCCGAGGGTTCCAGATACGCAGTATTTT
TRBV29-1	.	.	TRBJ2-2	CSVVQTNTGELFF	TGCAGCGTTGTACAGACGAACACCGGGGAGCTGTTTTTT
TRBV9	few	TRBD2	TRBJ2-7	CASSASSGVYEQYF	TGTGCCAGCAGCGCGTCAAGCGGGGTTTACGAGCAGTACTTC
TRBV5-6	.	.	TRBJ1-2	CASSPRVFGGYTF	TGTGCCAGCAGCCCCCGGGTGTTCGGGGGCTACACCTTC
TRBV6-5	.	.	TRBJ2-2	CASSPVRAGELFF	TGTGCCAGCAGCCCCGTACGGGCCGGGGAGCTGTTTTTT
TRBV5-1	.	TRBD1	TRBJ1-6	CASSLAGQGFSPLHF	TGCGCCAGCAGCTTGGCGGGACAGGGGTTTTCACCCCTCCACTTT
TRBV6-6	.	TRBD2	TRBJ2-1	CASSSKGLAGSNEQFF	TGTGCCAGCAGTTCCAAGGGACTAGCGGGCTCAAATGAGCAGTTCTTC
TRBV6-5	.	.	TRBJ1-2	CASSYTLQTGGYGYTF	TGTGCCAGCAGTTACACCCTCCAGACCGGGGGCTATGGCTACACCTTC
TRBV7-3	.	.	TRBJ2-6	CASSPGLKGLGANVLTF	TGTGCCAGCAGCCCTGGATTAAAGGGGCTAGGGGCCAACGTCCTGACTTTC
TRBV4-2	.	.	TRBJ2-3	CASRPSKRDTQYF	TGTGCCAGCAGACCAAGCAAGCGGGATACGCAGTATTTT